These T cell receptor beta chains were read from a single sample in a study of shared T cell receptors in the human thymus. Only in-frame clones appear in the TCRdb table, and some are missing; sequencing was by immunoSEQ multiplex PCR. The table has approximately 580,000 clones, approximately 78% seen once. This sample was shared with a second study, whose subject was human thymus T cells.

What was sequenced was thymocytes. These receptors originate from a boy younger than two with a congenital heart defect. CDR3s include the opening cysteine and the closing phenylalanine or tryptophan. The D gene is left open where the match is weak. The listing skips clone size in some rows; elsewhere it reads once, few, many or a size class.

TRBV18	-	TRBJ2-5	TRBD2	TGTGCCAGCTCACCACCTACTAGCGGGCCACAAGAGACCCAGTACTTC	CASSPPTSGPQETQYF
TRBV6-4	-	TRBJ2-2	-	TGTGCCAGCGCCACAGGTTTTAACACCGGGGAGCTGTTTTTT	CASATGFNTGELFF
TRBV6-1	-	TRBJ2-1	-	TGTGCCAGCGGCGGAGAAGGGGACTCCTACAATGAGCAGTTCTTC	CASGGEGDSYNEQFF
TRBV27	-	TRBJ2-1	-	TGTGCCAGCAGTCCTCACCTTGGCGGGTATGAGCAGTTCTTC	CASSPHLGGYEQFF
TRBV7-7	few	TRBJ2-2	TRBD2	TGTGCTAGCAGCTGGACTAGCGGGGGGAACACCGGGGAGCTGTTTTTT	CASSWTSGGNTGELFF
TRBV5-6	-	TRBJ2-7	-	TGTGCCAGCAGCTTGCCGGGAGTCTACGAGCAGTACTTC	CASSLPGVYEQYF
TRBV5-8	once	TRBJ1-2	-	TGTGCCAGCAGCTTCTCGGCAGGCAAAAACTATGGCTACACCTTC	CASSFSAGKNYGYTF
TRBV7-2	few	TRBJ1-5	-	TGTGCCAGCAGCTTAGAAGGGTGGGGGAGGGTTAATCAGCCCCAGCATTTT	CASSLEGWGRVNQPQHF
TRBV11-2	-	TRBJ1-4	-	TGTGCCAGCAGCTACCAGGGGCCTCATGGTGAAAAACTGTTTTTT	CASSYQGPHGEKLFF
TRBV4-2	-	TRBJ1-2	-	TGTGCCAGCAGGAAAGGCGGTCGCTATGGCTACACCTTC	CASRKGGRYGYTF
TRBV21-1	-	TRBJ2-7	-	TGTGCCAGCAGCAAAGATGCTAGCGGCCTCAGGAGCTCCTACGAACAGTACTTC	CASSKDASGLRSSYEQYF
TRBV27	once	TRBJ1-2	-	TGTGCCAGCAGTTTTCGGGGATTTGACTATGGCTACACCTTC	CASSFRGFDYGYTF
TRBV11-2	-	TRBJ2-2	-	TGTGCCAGCAGCCTCATTCGGGACTCACCCGGGGAGCTGTTTTTT	CASSLIRDSPGELFF
TRBV28	-	TRBJ1-1	TRBD1	TGTGCCAGCAGGTTCCCGGGACAGTTGGACGGGAACACTGAAGCTTTCTTT	CASRFPGQLDGNTEAFF
TRBV28	-	TRBJ2-2	-	TGTGCCAGCAGTTCGGGGGACACCGGGGAGCTGTTTTTT	CASSSGDTGELFF